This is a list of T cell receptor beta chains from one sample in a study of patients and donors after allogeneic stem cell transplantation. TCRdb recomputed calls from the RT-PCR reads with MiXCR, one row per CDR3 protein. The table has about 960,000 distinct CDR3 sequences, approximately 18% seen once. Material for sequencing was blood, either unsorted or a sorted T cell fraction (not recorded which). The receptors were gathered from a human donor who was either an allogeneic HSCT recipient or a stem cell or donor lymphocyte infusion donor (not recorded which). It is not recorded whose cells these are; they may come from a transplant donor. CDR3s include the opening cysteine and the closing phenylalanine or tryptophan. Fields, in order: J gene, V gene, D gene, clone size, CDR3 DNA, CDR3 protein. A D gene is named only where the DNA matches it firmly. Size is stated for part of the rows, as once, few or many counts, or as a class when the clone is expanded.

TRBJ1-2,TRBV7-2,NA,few,TGTGCCAGCAGCTTGTCTACTGGCTACACCTTC,CASSLSTGYTF
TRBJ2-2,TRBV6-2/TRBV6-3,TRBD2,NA,TGTGCCAGCAGTTACCGATGGGTAGCGGGGGACCGAACCGGGGAGCTGTTTTTT,CASSYRWVAGDRTGELFF
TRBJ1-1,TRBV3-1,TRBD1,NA,TGTGCCAGCAGCCACAGGACAGGACAGGCAACCCGCGGCACTGAAGCTTTCTTT,CASSHRTGQATRGTEAFF
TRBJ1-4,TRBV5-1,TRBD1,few,TGCGCCAGCAGCTTGGCGGGACAGCTTAATGAAAAACTGTTTTTT,CASSLAGQLNEKLFF
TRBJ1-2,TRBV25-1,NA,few,TGTGCCAGCAGTGAATTCCCGGCTGGCTACACCTTC,CASSEFPAGYTF
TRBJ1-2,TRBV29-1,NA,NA,TGCAGCGTCGATCCCCCGACAAACTATGGCTACACCTTC,CSVDPPTNYGYTF
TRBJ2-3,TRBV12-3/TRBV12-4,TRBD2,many,TGTGCCAGCAGTCGCGGGACTAGCGGTTCCACAGATACGCAGTATTTT,CASSRGTSGSTDTQYF
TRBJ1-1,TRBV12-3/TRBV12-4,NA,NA,TGTGCCAGCAGTTGGGACCCGGAGGTAGGGCGGAGGTCTGAAGCTTTCTTT,CASSWDPEVGRRSEAFF
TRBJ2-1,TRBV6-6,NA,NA,TGTGCCAGCAGTTATGGATTCACGGGTGAGCAGTTCTTC,CASSYGFTGEQFF
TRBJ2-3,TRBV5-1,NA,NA,TGCGCCAGCAGACAAATCCCAAGCACAGATACGCAGTATTTT,CASRQIPSTDTQYF
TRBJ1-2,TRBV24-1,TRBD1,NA,TGTGCCACCAGTGATCCAGAGACAGGGGTCGACTATGGCTACACCTTC,CATSDPETGVDYGYTF
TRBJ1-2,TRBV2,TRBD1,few,TGTGCCAGCAGTGGTGGGTCAGGGGGGTTGTTCGGATACTATGGCTACACCTTC,CASSGGSGGLFGYYGYTF
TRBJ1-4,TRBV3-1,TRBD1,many,TGTGCCAGCAGCCAAAAACAGGGGGGAGAAAAACTGTTTTTT,CASSQKQGGEKLFF
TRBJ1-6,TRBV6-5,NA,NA,TGTGCCAGCAGTTACACGGGCTATAATTCACCCCTCCACTTT,CASSYTGYNSPLHF
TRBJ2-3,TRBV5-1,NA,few,TGCGCCAGCACCCTTGGGCAGGGAATGTCAGATACGCAGTATTTT,CASTLGQGMSDTQYF
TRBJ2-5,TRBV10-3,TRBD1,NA,TGTGCCATCAGTGATTACGAGACAGGGGGAAGTGGAGAGACCCAGTACTTC,CAISDYETGGSGETQYF
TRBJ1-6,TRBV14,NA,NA,TGTGCCACCCAGACAGGAAATAATTCACCCCTCCACTTT,CATQTGNNSPLHF
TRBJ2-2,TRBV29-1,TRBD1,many,TGCAGCGTTGTTGGGACAGGGAACACCGGGGAGCTGTTTTTT,CSVVGTGNTGELFF
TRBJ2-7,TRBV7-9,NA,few,TGTGCCAGCAGCTCGAGGGGTCAATACTCCTACGAGCAGTACTTC,CASSSRGQYSYEQYF
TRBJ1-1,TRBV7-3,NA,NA,TGTGCCAGCAGCTTAACAGGCGGCAGGGAGAACACTGAAGCTTTCTTT,CASSLTGGRENTEAFF
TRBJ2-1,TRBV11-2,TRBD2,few,TGTGCCAGCAGCTTAGATTGGGCGGGACTAGCTTATAGTGAGCAGTTCTTC,CASSLDWAGLAYSEQFF
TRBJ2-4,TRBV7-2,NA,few,TGTGCCAGCAGCTTAGAGCGGGTGGCCAAAAACATTCAGTACTTC,CASSLERVAKNIQYF
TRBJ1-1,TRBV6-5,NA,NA,TGTGCCAGCAGTTACCGGGAGGAGGACACTGAAGCTTTCTTT,CASSYREEDTEAFF
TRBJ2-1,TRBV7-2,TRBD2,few,TGTGCCAGCAGCTCCCTTGGCGGGGGGGCCGTTAATGAGCAGTTCTTC,CASSSLGGGAVNEQFF
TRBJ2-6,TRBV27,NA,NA,TGTGCCAGCAGTAGGAACTCCCTCTCTGGGGCCAACGTCCTGACTTTC,CASSRNSLSGANVLTF
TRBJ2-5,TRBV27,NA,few,TGTGCCAGCAGTTTGACGTGGTTGAGCCAAGAGACCCAGTACTTC,CASSLTWLSQETQYF
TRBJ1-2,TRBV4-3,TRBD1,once,TGCGCCAGCAGCCAAGGCCCGGGACAGGGGGCTCTTTGGGGCTACACCTTC,CASSQGPGQGALWGYTF
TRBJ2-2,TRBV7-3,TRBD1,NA,TGTGCCAGCAGCTCGGGGACAGGGGCGAACACCGGGGAGCTGTTTTTT,CASSSGTGANTGELFF
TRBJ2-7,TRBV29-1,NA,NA,TGCAGCGTTGAATCAGGGGCCTCCTACGAGCAGTACTTC,CSVESGASYEQYF
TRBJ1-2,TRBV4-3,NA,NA,TGCGCCAGCAGCCCGCGACAGGTTTTTGACTATGGCTACACCTTC,CASSPRQVFDYGYTF
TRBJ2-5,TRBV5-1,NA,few,TGCGCCAGCAGCTTGGCGGCCGGGAAGGTTGGAGAGACCCAGTACTTC,CASSLAAGKVGETQYF
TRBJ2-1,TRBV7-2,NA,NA,TGTGCCAGCAGCCGATACCCGACAGAGGGCAATGAGCAGTTCTTC,CASSRYPTEGNEQFF
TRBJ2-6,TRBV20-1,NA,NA,TGCAGTGCTAGAGAGCCCGGGGGGCGCGGTGGGGCCAACGTCCTGACTTTC,CSAREPGGRGGANVLTF
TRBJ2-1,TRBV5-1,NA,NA,TGCGCCAGCAGCGCGAAAGGGCCAGCCTACAATGAGCAGTTCTTC,CASSAKGPAYNEQFF
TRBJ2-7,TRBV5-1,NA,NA,TGCGCCAGCAGCTTGGCCCGAGGGCTCGAGCAGTACTTC,CASSLARGLEQYF
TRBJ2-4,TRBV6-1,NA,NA,TGTGCCAGCAGACCGGGGGACTTGGGCAAAAACATTCAGTACTTC,CASRPGDLGKNIQYF
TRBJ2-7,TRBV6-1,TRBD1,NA,TGTGCCAGCAGTCCGGACAGGGTTCCGGTCGAGCAGTACTTC,CASSPDRVPVEQYF
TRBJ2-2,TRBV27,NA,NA,TGTGCCAGCAGTTTTCGACCTCGACAGGTTAACACCGGGGAGCTGTTTTTT,CASSFRPRQVNTGELFF
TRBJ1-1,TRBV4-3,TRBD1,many,TGCGCCAGCAGCCAAGAGGACAGGTTCGGCACTGAAGCTTTCTTT,CASSQEDRFGTEAFF
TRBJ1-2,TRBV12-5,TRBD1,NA,TGTGCTAGTGGCTTCACGACAGGGGGCGTTGACTATGGCTACACCTTC,CASGFTTGGVDYGYTF
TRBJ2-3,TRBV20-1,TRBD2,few,TGCAGTGCTGCCTTTAGGGAGGGCCGTGGAGATACGCAGTATTTT,CSAAFREGRGDTQYF
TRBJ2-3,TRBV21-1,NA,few,TGTGCCAGCAGCAAACCGAGTGCTCAGGGGGATTCGCACATAGATACGCAGTATTTT,CASSKPSAQGDSHIDTQYF
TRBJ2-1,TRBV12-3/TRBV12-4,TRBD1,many,TGTGCCAGCAGGGGGACAGGGACCTACAATGAGCAGTTCTTC,CASRGTGTYNEQFF
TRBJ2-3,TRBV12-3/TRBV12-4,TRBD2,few,TGTGCCAGCAGTTTGGGGGGGATCCGGGCAGATACGCAGTATTTT,CASSLGGIRADTQYF
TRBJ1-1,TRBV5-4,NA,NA,TGTGCCAGCAGCTTGGATGTGGGGTTAAGGACTGAAGCTTTCTTT,CASSLDVGLRTEAFF
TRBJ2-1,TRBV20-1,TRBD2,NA,TGCAGTGGGTCCGGGACTAGCCTCACGGATGAGCAGTTCTTC,CSGSGTSLTDEQFF
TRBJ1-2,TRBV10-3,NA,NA,TGTGCCATCAGACAGCCCACGGCAGGTGCCTATGGCTACACCTTC,CAIRQPTAGAYGYTF